This T cell receptor beta chain was recorded in a study of cytomegalovirus exposure and HLA in healthy donors. Profiling relied on immunoSEQ multiplex PCR, and the TCRdb table lists in-frame clones only, not all of them. The data show approximately 65,000 clones, approximately 94% seen once. CDR1 and CDR2 from the germline V gene are LGHNT and FRNRAP. This CDR3 contains 15 residues. Germline trimming cut 1 base from V and 5 bases from J; bases unmatched to any gene: 6. The origin of this receptor is a woman between 18 and 30 years old in good health and CMV-seronegative. This chain links TRBV12-5 with TRBJ2-3, with 7 bases that match TRBD1. Material: PBMCs. CDR3 sequence: CASGLGPQGRDTQYF. CDR3 nucleotide sequence: TGTGCTAGTGGTTTGGGCCCACAGGGGAGAGATACGCAGTATTTT.